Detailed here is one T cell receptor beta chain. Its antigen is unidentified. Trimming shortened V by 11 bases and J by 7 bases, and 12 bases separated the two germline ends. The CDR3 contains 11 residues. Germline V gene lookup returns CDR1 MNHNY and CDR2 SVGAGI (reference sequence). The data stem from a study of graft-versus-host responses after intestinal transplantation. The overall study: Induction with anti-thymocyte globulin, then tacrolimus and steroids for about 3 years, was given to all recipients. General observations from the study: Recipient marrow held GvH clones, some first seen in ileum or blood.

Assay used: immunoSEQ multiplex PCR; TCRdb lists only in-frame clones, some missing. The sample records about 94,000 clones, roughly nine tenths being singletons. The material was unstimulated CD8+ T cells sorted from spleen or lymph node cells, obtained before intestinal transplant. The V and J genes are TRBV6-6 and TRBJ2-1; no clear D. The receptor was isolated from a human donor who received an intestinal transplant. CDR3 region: CAAGSPNEQFF. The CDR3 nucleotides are TGTGCCGCCGGTAGCCCAAATGAGCAGTTCTTC.